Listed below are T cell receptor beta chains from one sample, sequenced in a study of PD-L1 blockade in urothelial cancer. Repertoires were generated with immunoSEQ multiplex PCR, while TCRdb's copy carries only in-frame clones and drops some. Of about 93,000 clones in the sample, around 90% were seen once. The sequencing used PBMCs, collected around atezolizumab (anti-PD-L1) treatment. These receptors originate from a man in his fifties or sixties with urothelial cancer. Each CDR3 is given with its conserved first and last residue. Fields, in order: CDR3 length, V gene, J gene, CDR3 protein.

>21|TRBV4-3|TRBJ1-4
CASSQDFAQGKKLLANEKLFF
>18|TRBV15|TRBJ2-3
CATSREQNRDNHPDTQYF
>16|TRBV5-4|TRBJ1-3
CASSFIEQGSGNTIYF
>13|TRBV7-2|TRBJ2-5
CASATTDQETQYF
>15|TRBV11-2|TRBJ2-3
CASSREPTYGFTQYF
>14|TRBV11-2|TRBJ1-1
CASSFGRQNTEAFF
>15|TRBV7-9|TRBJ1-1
CASRPSGGWNTEAFF
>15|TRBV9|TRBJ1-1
CASSVDGGKVTEAFF
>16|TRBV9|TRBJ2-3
CASSPRLTGSTDTQYF
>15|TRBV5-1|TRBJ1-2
CASSLPDRVERGYTF
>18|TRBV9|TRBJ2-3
CASSVGTSGGAGTDTQYF
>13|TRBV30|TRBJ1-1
CAHTGLGNTEAFF
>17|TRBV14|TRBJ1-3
CASSQDGFGGSGNTIYF
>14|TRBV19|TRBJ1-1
CASSTDRRYNEAFF
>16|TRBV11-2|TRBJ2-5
CASRRPGLAGQETQYF
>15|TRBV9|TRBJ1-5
CASSSQGASNQPQHF
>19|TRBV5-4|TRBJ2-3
CASNLGGTSGRALMDTQYF
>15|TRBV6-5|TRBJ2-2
CASSFRWTGTGELFF
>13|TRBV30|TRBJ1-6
CAWSKGVGSPLHF
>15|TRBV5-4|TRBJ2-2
CASSRGQGAPGELFF
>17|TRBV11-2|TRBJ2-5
CASSLGYGSGIIETQYF
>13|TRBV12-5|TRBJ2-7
CASAASGSLEQYF
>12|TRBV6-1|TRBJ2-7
CASGASHYEQYF
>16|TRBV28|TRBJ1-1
CASTLDSLRTGTEAFF
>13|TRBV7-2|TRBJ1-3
CASSPGQGNTIYF
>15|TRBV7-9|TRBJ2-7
CASSPSGTSGDEQYF
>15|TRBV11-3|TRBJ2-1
CASSLVSGSHNEQFF
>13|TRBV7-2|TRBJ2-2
CASKAGFTGELFF
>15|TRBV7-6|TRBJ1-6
CASSSSGGWNSPLHF
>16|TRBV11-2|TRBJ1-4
CASSLLATGANEKLFF
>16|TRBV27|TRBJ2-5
CASRRGTSGEGETQYF
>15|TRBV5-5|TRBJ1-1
CASKTQTGDFAEAFF
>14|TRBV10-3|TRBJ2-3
CAISDAGGLVTQYF
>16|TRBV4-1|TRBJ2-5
CASSQYRTSGEETQYF
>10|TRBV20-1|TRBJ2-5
CSALQETQYF
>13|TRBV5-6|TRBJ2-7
CASSLTGNYEQYF
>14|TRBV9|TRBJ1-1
CASSVEQWNTEAFF
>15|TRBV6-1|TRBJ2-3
CANKGLALSTDTQYF
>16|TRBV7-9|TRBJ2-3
CASSLATGYFSDTQYF
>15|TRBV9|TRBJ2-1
CASSAGLAGVVEQFF
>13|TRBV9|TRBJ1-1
CASSVLGATEAFF
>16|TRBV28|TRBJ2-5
CASTDRGHIAVETQYF
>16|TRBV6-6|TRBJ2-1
CASSYSGTGADNEQFF
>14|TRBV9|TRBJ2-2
CASSVGQGTGELFF
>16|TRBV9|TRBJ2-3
CASSADSPISTDTQYF
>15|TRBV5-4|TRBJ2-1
CASSPKKGTGNEQFF
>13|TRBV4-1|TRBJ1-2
CASRLQGSRGYTF
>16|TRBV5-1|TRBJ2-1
CASSFWTGGPYNEQFF
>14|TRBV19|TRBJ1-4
CASSIWAVGEKLFF
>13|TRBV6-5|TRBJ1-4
CASRAGTNEKLFF
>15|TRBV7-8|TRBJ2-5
CASSFAGAGKETQYF
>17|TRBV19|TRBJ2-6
CASSIPGSSSGANVLTF
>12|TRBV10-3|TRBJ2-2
CASTGGTGELFF
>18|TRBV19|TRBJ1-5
CASKGGGSNPDSNQPQHF
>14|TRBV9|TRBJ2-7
CASSVASIPYEQYF
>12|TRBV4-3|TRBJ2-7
CASSQGSGEQYF
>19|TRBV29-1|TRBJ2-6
CSVENRGLAGGDGANVLTF
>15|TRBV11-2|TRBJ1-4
CASSKAGDLGEKLFF
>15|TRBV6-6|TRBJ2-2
CASSQGAFRTGELFF
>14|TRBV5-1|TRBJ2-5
CASSKGTAQETQYF